The 17 T cell receptor beta chains in this list originate from one sample, sequenced in a study of cytomegalovirus exposure and HLA in healthy donors (dated 2017 in TCRdb). To prepare the library, the immunoSEQ multiplex PCR assay was applied. The multiplex PCR relied on a mix of 60 forward primers for TCR Vbeta segments and 13 reverse primers for TCR Jbeta segments. The source is immuneACCESS, and TCRdb retained only in-frame sequences with V and J called. Part of the clones is not carried over; for the studies checked, unresolved V genes explain less than half of this, and the remainder is unexplained. The sample contains about 59,000 clones, about four fifths of them found a single time. In total, the top ten clones hold around 4.2% of the sample. Sequencing input: PBMCs. These TCRs come from a woman between 40 and 50 years old in good health and CMV-seronegative.

The V gene is TRBV5-1, the J gene TRBJ2-7; D may be TRBD2 (6 bases). Looked up from germline, CDR1 is SGHRS and CDR2 is YFSETQ. This CDR3 has 14 amino acids. V was clipped by 0 bases and J by 1 base, with 8 bases between them. CDR3 loop: CASSLGGLSYEQYF. The CDR3 nucleotides read TGCGCCAGCAGCTTGGGGGGACTTTCCTACGAGCAGTACTTC.

This clone was recorded a few times. The chain recombines TRBV6-5 with TRBJ1-1; 7 bases match TRBD1. The junction had 3 bases not matched to a gene; V was cut back by 2 bases and J by 3 bases. CDR1 and CDR2 (germline): MNHEY, SVGAGI. The CDR3 sequence is 14 residues long. The CDR3 loop reads CASSYAGQDTEAFF. The CDR3 nucleotides are TGTGCCAGCAGTTACGCTGGACAGGACACTGAAGCTTTCTTT.

The rearrangement uses TRBV27 and TRBJ2-1; 12 positions agree with TRBD2. The CDR3 has 16 amino acids. V lost 1 base and J lost 7; bases outside the gene matches: 5. The germline V gene encodes CDR1 MNHEY and CDR2 SMNVEV (reference sequence). The CDR3 region is CASSLYLAGGLNEQFF. CDR3 coding DNA: TGTGCCAGCAGTTTATATCTAGCGGGAGGGCTGAATGAGCAGTTCTTC.

The J gene is TRBJ2-7, the V gene TRBV30; 11 nucleotides agree with TRBD1. The ends lost 3 bases at V and 2 bases at J; junction bases unmatched: 3. This CDR3 is built from 14 residues. CDR1 and CDR2 (germline): GTSNPN, SVGIG (reference sequence). The CDR3 here is CAWREDRGPYEQYF. The CDR3 region has the DNA TGTGCCTGGAGGGAGGACAGGGGGCCCTACGAGCAGTACTTC.

The chain has TRBV18 and TRBJ2-3; the match to TRBD2 covers 9 bases. This CDR3 comprises 15 residues. CDR1 is KGHSH, CDR2 LQKENI, per germline. J lost 10 bases, V lost 3 bases, and 11 bases had no gene match. CDR3 nucleotide sequence: TGTGCCAGCTCACCCGGGCGGGAGGGCGCATCCCCGCAGTATTTT. It specifies CASSPGREGASPQYF. The full variable domain, its missing parts supplied by reference TRBV18 and TRBJ2-3, is NAGVMQNPRHLVRRRGQEARLRCSPMKGHSHVYWYRQLPEEGLKFMVYLQKENIIDESGMPKERFSAEFPKEGPSILRIQQVVRGDSAAYFCASSPGREGASPQYFGPGTRLTVL.

This clone was picked up one time. The chain carries TRBV30 and TRBJ1-1, with D perhaps TRBD1 (6 bases). Trimming cost V 1 base and J 4 bases, with 22 bases left between them. The CDR3 contains 17 residues. Per germline, CDR1 GTSNPN and CDR2 SVGIG (reference sequence). The CDR3 sequence is CAWSGQVLPPMGTEAFF. CDR3 sequence (DNA): TGTGCCTGGAGTGGACAGGTTTTACCCCCAATGGGCACTGAAGCTTTCTTT.

The J gene is TRBJ2-5, the V gene TRBV10-3, with 11 positions matching TRBD1. There are 15 residues in the CDR3. Germline CDR1 and CDR2: ENHRY and SYGVKD. The V and J ends lost 3 bases and 7 bases, in that order; junction bases with no gene match: 7. The CDR3 sequence is CAISDGTGGTRTQYF. Written as DNA, the CDR3 is TGTGCCATCAGTGACGGGACAGGGGGAACCCGGACCCAGTACTTC.

This chain links TRBV28 with TRBJ2-7; 8 nucleotides agree with TRBD2. Germline lookup yields CDR1 MDHEN and CDR2 SYDVKM. Trimming at V came to 6 bases and at J to 3 bases, leaving 7 bases not matched to a gene. This CDR3 has 14 amino acids. The CDR3 DNA reads as TGTGCCAGCAGACCTAGCGGGTCTCTCTACGAGCAGTACTTC. This codes for CASRPSGSLYEQYF.

V usage is TRBV5-1 and J usage is TRBJ2-2, with 7 bases aligning to TRBD2. This CDR3 is 15 amino acids long. V was pared by 0 bases and J by 5 bases, with 4 bases of the junction left unmatched. Germline V gives CDR1 SGHRS, CDR2 YFSETQ. The CDR3 is CASSLVAGVTGELFF. The CDR3 DNA reads TGCGCCAGCAGCTTGGTGGCGGGGGTTACCGGGGAGCTGTTTTTT.

This chain links TRBV7-2 with TRBJ2-5, with 7 bases aligning to TRBD1. After removal of 0 bases from V and 4 bases from J, the junction contained 11 bases not matched to a gene. Per germline, CDR1 SGHTA and CDR2 FQGNSA. The CDR3 runs to 17 residues. CDR3 coding DNA: TGTGCCAGCAGCTTAGCCTCATGGACAGGTTATGGAGAGACCCAGTACTTC. Translated: CASSLASWTGYGETQYF.

This chain joins TRBV6-6 and TRBJ1-1; possibly TRBD1 for D (5 bases). Between the trimmed V and J ends, which lost 2 bases and 4 bases, there was a span of 14 bases. CDR3 length equals 15 residues. Germline V gene lookup returns CDR1 MNHNY and CDR2 SVGAGI (reference sequence). CDR3 sequence (DNA): TGTGCCAGCAGTTACCAGGGCCCGGGGGTCACTGAAGCTTTCTTT. This gives the protein CASSYQGPGVTEAFF.

This chain connects TRBV6-1 to TRBJ1-6; 9 bases match TRBD1. Germline assignment: CDR1 MNHNS and CDR2 SASEGT. J was trimmed by 5 bases and V by 4 bases; bases with no gene match: 3. This CDR3 contains 15 residues. CDR3 protein: CASSAQGADNSPLHF. In DNA, the CDR3 is TGTGCCAGCAGTGCACAGGGGGCGGATAATTCACCCCTCCACTTT.

The genes are TRBV6-1 and TRBJ1-4; D not certain. The germline V gene has CDR1 MNHNS and CDR2 SASEGT. There are 15 residues in the CDR3. V lost 1 base and J lost 10, with 16 bases in between. The CDR3 region has the DNA TGTGCCAGCAGTGAAGGAGGGATCAATGAAAGAAAACTGTTTTTT. Translating gives CASSEGGINERKLFF.

This chain connects TRBV5-1 to TRBJ1-1; D may be TRBD1 (5 bases). Germline V gene data show CDR1 as SGHRS and CDR2 as YFSETQ. V was shortened by 0 bases and J by 5 bases, with 23 bases between the two germline ends. The CDR3 length is 18 residues. The CDR3, as DNA: TGCGCCAGCAGCTTGGCTCAGGGTACGACGGGCAGGGTAACTGAAGCTTTCTTT. This sequence encodes CASSLAQGTTGRVTEAFF.

This clone was detected only once. V and J are TRBV5-1 and TRBJ1-1, with TRBD1 as a possible D gene (5 bases). Germline CDR1 is SGHRS and CDR2 is YFSETQ. V lost 2 bases to trimming and J lost 1 base, with 9 bases between them. CDR3 length equals 14 residues. This CDR3 reads CASSFRAPNTEAFF. The CDR3 DNA reads as TGCGCCAGCAGCTTCAGGGCCCCGAACACTGAAGCTTTCTTT.

This clone has just a few counts. The chain is built from TRBV28 and TRBJ2-3, with TRBD2 identical over 8 bases. Losses at the gene ends were 4 bases for V and 0 bases for J; bases not matched to a gene: 15. Germline CDR1 MDHEN, CDR2 SYDVKM. This CDR3 has 19 residues. CDR3 bases: TGTGCCAGCAGTTCATCGCCGAGCGGGAGAGCTTATAGCACAGATACGCAGTATTTT. Its translation is CASSSSPSGRAYSTDTQYF.

This clone was observed once. This chain links TRBV10-2 with TRBJ2-7; 12 bases match TRBD2. In germline, CDR1 is WSHSY, CDR2 SAAADI. This CDR3 has 18 amino acids. Trimming at V came to 5 bases and at J to 1 base, leaving 12 bases not matched to a gene. This CDR3 reads CASSWTSGNVRVSYEQYF. Here the CDR3 DNA reads TGCGCCAGCAGTTGGACTAGCGGGAACGTCAGGGTGTCCTACGAGCAGTACTTC.